This T cell receptor (beta chain) was recorded in a study of cytomegalovirus exposure and HLA in healthy donors. J was trimmed by 5 bases and V by 5 bases; bases with no gene match: 5. Germline CDR1 and CDR2: MNHEY and SMNVEV (reference sequence). The CDR3 is 14 residues long. The PCR had 60 Vbeta and 13 Jbeta primers. Sequencing used immunoSEQ multiplex PCR; TCRdb keeps in-frame clones, though not all of them. The sample lists tens of thousands of clones; about four fifths were seen once. Concerning this clone: Its antigen is not known.

Findings and caveats of the study: Analysis performed later showed TCR beta chains linked to HLA being more clonally expanded than equally common others. In a later analysis, common viral pathogens appeared linked to several of the most significant clusters. Some 150 TCR beta chains were listed as cytomegalovirus-associated.

Sequencing was carried out using PBMCs. The J gene is TRBJ2-7, the V gene TRBV27, with 11 bases identical to TRBD2. This TCR came from a woman in her 30s in good health and CMV-seronegative. The CDR3: CASSASGRFHEQYF. In DNA form, the CDR3 reads TGTGCCAGCAGTGCTAGCGGGAGGTTCCACGAGCAGTACTTC.